This T cell receptor beta chain comes out of a study of radiotherapy plus CTLA-4 blockade in lung cancer. Study-level background: Of the patients, over 15% showed objective responses and roughly 30% attained disease control.

Overall study results and limits: TCR clones originating in tumors grew in number in blood after radiotherapy plus ipilimumab.

Focal radiation plus CTLA-4 blockade with ipilimumab was given to patients with chemo-refractory metastatic non-small-cell lung cancer. V gave up 5 bases and J gave up 4 bases, with 8 bases separating them. CDR1 ENHRY and CDR2 SYGVKD come from the germline V gene. This CDR3 is built from 12 residues. TCRdb's copy holds only in-frame clones and misses some; the assay was immunoSEQ multiplex PCR. The table has approximately 100,000 clones, approximately 87% seen once. On this clone itself: Its antigen is not identified.

The clonotype comes from a human donor with non-small cell lung cancer that progressed on radiotherapy plus ipilimumab. Some clones in this sample may be carry-over from other donors' samples. The sequences come from peripheral blood, collected from a patient treated with radiotherapy plus ipilimumab. The chain combines TRBV10-3 with TRBJ2-5, with D possibly TRBD1 on 6 matching bases. DNA of the CDR3: TGTGCCATCAGTCGAGGGGGAGAGACCCAGTACTTC. Its translation is CAISRGGETQYF.